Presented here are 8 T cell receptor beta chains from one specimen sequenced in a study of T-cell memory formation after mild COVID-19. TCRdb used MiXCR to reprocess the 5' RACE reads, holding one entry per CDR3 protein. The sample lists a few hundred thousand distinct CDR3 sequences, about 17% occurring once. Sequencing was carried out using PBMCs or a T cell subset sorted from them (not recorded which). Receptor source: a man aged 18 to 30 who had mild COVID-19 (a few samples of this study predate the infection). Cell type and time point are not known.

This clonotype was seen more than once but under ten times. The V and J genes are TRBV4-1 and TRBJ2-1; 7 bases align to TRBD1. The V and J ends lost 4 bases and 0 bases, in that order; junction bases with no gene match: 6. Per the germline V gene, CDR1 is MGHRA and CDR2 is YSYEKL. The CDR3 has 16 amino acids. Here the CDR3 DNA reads TGCGCCAGCAGCCCGGCCGGGACAGCCTCCTACAATGAGCAGTTCTTC. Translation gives CASSPAGTASYNEQFF.

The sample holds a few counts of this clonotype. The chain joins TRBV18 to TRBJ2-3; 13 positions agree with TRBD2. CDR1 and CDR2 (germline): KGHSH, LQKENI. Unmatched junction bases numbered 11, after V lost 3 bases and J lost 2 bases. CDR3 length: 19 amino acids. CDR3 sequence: CASSPRTSGGSENTDTQYF. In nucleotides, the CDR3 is TGTGCCAGCTCACCGAGGACTAGCGGGGGATCGGAGAACACAGATACGCAGTATTTT.

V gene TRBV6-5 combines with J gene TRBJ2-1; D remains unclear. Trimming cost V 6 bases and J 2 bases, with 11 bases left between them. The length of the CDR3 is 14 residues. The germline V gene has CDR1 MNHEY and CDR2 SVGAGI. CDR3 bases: TGTGCCAGCAGGCCCAACACCCCCTACAATGAGCAGTTCTTC. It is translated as CASRPNTPYNEQFF.

CDR3 sequence: CSAPDRGSNQPQHF. In nucleotides, the CDR3 is TGCAGTGCCCCGGACAGGGGTAGCAATCAGCCCCAGCATTTT. This rearrangement joins TRBV20-1 to TRBJ1-5, with 9 bases aligning to TRBD1. Germline values: CDR1 DFQATT, CDR2 SNEGSKA (reference sequence). The CDR3 consists of 14 residues. V lost 6 bases to trimming and J lost 0 bases; unmatched junction nucleotides: 3.

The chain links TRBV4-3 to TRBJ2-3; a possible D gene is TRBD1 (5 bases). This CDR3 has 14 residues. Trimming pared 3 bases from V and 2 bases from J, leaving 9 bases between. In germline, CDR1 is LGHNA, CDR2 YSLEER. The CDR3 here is CASSQGPNTDTQYF. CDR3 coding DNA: TGCGCCAGCAGCCAGGGGCCTAACACAGATACGCAGTATTTT.

This CDR3 reads CASSYRSNVGNTEAFF. CDR3 DNA sequence: TGTGCCAGCAGTTATCGATCCAACGTGGGGAACACTGAAGCTTTCTTT. The V gene is TRBV6-5, the J gene TRBJ1-1; unclear D gene. Germline CDR1 is MNHEY and CDR2 is SVGAGI. V gave up 3 bases and J gave up 1 base, with 15 bases separating them. The CDR3 extends over 16 amino acids.

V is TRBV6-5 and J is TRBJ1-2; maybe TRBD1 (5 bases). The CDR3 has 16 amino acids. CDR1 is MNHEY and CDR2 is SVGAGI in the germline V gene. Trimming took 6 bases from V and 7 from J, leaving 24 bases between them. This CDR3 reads CASSPVPQGELTGYTF. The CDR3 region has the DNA TGTGCCAGCAGCCCAGTCCCCCAGGGAGAGCTCACTGGCTACACCTTC.

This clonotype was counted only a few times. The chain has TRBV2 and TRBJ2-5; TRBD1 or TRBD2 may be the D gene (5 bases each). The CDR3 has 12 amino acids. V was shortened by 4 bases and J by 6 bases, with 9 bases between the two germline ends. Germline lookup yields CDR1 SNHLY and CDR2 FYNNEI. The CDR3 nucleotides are TGTGCCAGCAGTGCCCAGGGACAGACCCAGTACTTC. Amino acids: CASSAQGQTQYF.